Listed below are T cell receptor beta chains from one sample, sequenced in a study of blood T cells in healthy people across ages. TCRdb re-derived calls from the 5' RACE reads in MiXCR, one entry per CDR3 protein. The table lists 790,000 or so distinct CDR3 sequences, around three fifths of them singletons. What was sequenced was blood. These receptors were obtained from a man aged 40-55 years in good health. CDR3s include the opening cysteine and the closing phenylalanine or tryptophan. A D gene is named only where the DNA matches it firmly. Not all rows give a size; the values are once, few, many and, for expanded clones, a class.

D	size	V	J	CDR3	DNA
TRBD1	.	TRBV4-2	TRBJ2-5	CASSQEFPGTAQETQYF	TGTGCCAGCAGCCAAGAATTTCCGGGGACAGCGCAAGAGACCCAGTACTTC
.	.	TRBV21-1	TRBJ1-6	CASSTPTAPRTLHF	TGTGCCAGCAGTACTCCGACAGCCCCACGGACCCTCCACTTT
TRBD2	.	TRBV10-2	TRBJ2-5	CASSESASSGVRETQYF	TGCGCCAGCAGTGAGTCGGCGTCTAGCGGGGTCAGAGAGACCCAGTACTTC
.	.	TRBV10-3	TRBJ1-1	CAISDRRDVNTEAFF	TGTGCCATCAGTGACCGGAGGGACGTGAACACTGAAGCTTTCTTT
TRBD2	few	TRBV6-1	TRBJ2-5	CASQRDFQETQYF	TGTGCCAGTCAGCGGGATTTCCAAGAGACCCAGTACTTC
TRBD2	few	TRBV12-3/TRBV12-4	TRBJ2-3	CASSHPSGASTDTQYF	TGTGCCAGCAGCCATCCTAGCGGAGCTAGCACAGATACGCAGTATTTT
.	once	TRBV29-1	TRBJ2-7	CSGTTGNEQYF	TGCAGCGGGACCACAGGGAACGAGCAGTACTTC
.	.	TRBV5-1	TRBJ2-5	CASSLGFATSFENQYF	TGCGCCAGCAGCTTGGGGTTTGCGACTAGTTTTGAAAACCAGTACTTC
.	few	TRBV7-2	TRBJ2-1	CASSSRAAPEFF	TGTGCCAGCAGCTCGCGGGCTGCGCCGGAGTTCTTC
.	.	TRBV6-2/TRBV6-3	TRBJ2-3	CASSFRTGSTDTQYF	TGTGCCAGCAGTTTCCGGACGGGTAGCACAGATACGCAGTATTTT
TRBD1	.	TRBV4-2	TRBJ2-7	CASSQDGTGTPYEQYF	TGTGCCAGCAGCCAAGATGGGACAGGGACCCCCTACGAGCAGTACTTC
TRBD2	.	TRBV5-1	TRBJ2-5	CASSTDASGRAETQYF	TGCGCCAGCAGCACTGACGCTAGCGGGAGGGCAGAGACCCAGTACTTC
TRBD2	.	TRBV3-1	TRBJ2-5	CASSHRLAGVTNQETQYF	TGTGCCAGCAGCCATAGACTAGCGGGAGTAACTAACCAAGAGACCCAGTACTTC
.	.	TRBV4-3	TRBJ2-3	CASSPQLDQVYTQYF	TGCGCCAGCAGCCCGCAGCTGGACCAGGTGTATACGCAGTATTTT
TRBD1	.	TRBV7-2	TRBJ2-5	CASSFRGREETQYF	TGTGCCAGCAGCTTCAGGGGGCGGGAAGAGACCCAGTACTTC
.	.	TRBV7-3	TRBJ2-3	CASSLNPLTPDTQYF	TGTGCCAGCAGCTTAAATCCCCTTACTCCAGATACGCAGTATTTT
TRBD1	.	TRBV9	TRBJ1-6	CASSVSGTENSPLHF	TGTGCCAGCAGCGTCTCCGGGACAGAGAATTCACCCCTCCACTTT
.	.	TRBV29-1	TRBJ2-7	CSVEEGAGEQYF	TGCAGCGTTGAAGAAGGGGCGGGCGAGCAGTACTTC
TRBD1	few	TRBV28	TRBJ1-2	CASTIPEPGQGAFGYTF	TGTGCCAGCACCATACCGGAACCGGGACAGGGGGCCTTTGGCTACACCTTC
.	.	TRBV28	TRBJ2-1	CASSWTTRVGNEQFF	TGTGCCAGCAGTTGGACTACGCGGGTCGGCAATGAGCAGTTCTTC
.	few	TRBV27	TRBJ1-2	CASTTYLLGTADRDGYTF	TGTGCCAGCACCACATACTTGTTGGGGACGGCTGATAGGGATGGCTACACCTTC
TRBD1	.	TRBV20-1	TRBJ2-7	CSASDRRSYEQYF	TGCAGTGCTTCGGACAGGAGATCCTACGAGCAGTACTTC
.	.	TRBV3-1	TRBJ1-5	CASTRPYHRVWPQHF	TGTGCCAGCACCCGCCCTTATCATAGGGTATGGCCCCAGCATTTT
TRBD2	.	TRBV20-1	TRBJ2-1	CSASNAGVGNEQFF	TGCAGTGCTAGTAACGCGGGAGTAGGCAATGAGCAGTTCTTC
.	.	TRBV4-3	TRBJ2-5	CASSQGRGFGETQYF	TGCGCCAGCAGCCAAGGAAGGGGGTTCGGGGAGACCCAGTACTTC
.	.	TRBV20-1	TRBJ2-7	CSARDLSGRSSYEQYF	TGCAGTGCTAGAGATTTGTCCGGACGGAGCTCCTACGAGCAGTACTTC
TRBD1	few	TRBV27	TRBJ2-1	CASSQGTDLYNEQFF	TGTGCCAGCAGCCAAGGGACAGATCTCTACAATGAGCAGTTCTTC
TRBD1	.	TRBV27	TRBJ2-5	CASSFGTGQGTETQYF	TGTGCCAGCAGTTTCGGTACGGGACAGGGAACGGAGACCCAGTACTTC
.	.	TRBV7-3	TRBJ2-3	CASSLTGPGSDTQYF	TGTGCCAGCAGCTTAACTGGTCCCGGCTCTGATACGCAGTATTTT
TRBD1	few	TRBV2	TRBJ2-5	CASTRQGRGTQYF	TGTGCCAGCACACGACAGGGAAGGGGGACCCAGTACTTC
.	.	TRBV9	TRBJ2-1	CASSVASGPYNEQFF	TGTGCCAGCAGCGTTGCCAGCGGTCCCTACAATGAGCAGTTCTTC
TRBD2	.	TRBV5-1	TRBJ2-3	CASSLAVTSGTDTQYF	TGCGCCAGCAGCTTGGCGGTGACTAGCGGGACAGATACGCAGTATTTT
.	.	TRBV5-1	TRBJ2-1	CASRDSMAYNEQFF	TGCGCCAGCAGGGACTCTATGGCCTACAATGAGCAGTTCTTC
TRBD2	many	TRBV20-1	TRBJ2-3	CSATLAGVSDTQYF	TGCAGTGCAACCTTAGCGGGAGTCTCAGATACGCAGTATTTT
TRBD1	.	TRBV5-1	TRBJ1-1	CASSLETGGDTEAFF	TGCGCCAGCAGCTTGGAAACAGGGGGGGACACTGAAGCTTTCTTT
.	once	TRBV20-1	TRBJ2-5	CSAPPPGPFSNEQYF	TGCAGTGCTCCCCCCCCAGGACCCTTCAGCAATGAGCAGTACTTC
.	.	TRBV7-2	TRBJ2-7	CASSLGPHGGGDEQYF	TGTGCCAGCAGCTTAGGCCCACACGGGGGCGGAGACGAGCAGTACTTC
.	.	TRBV7-3	TRBJ2-1	CATSVAGSFNEQFF	TGTGCCACCTCGGTTGCAGGTTCTTTCAATGAGCAGTTCTTC
.	once	TRBV20-1	TRBJ2-1	CSARDDGVGQFF	TGCAGTGCTAGAGATGACGGGGTAGGGCAGTTCTTC
TRBD1	many	TRBV7-2	TRBJ2-5	CASSGGQKETQYF	TGTGCCAGCAGCGGGGGACAGAAAGAGACCCAGTACTTC
TRBD1	.	TRBV4-3	TRBJ1-1	CASSQPDRPERAFF	TGCGCCAGCAGCCAACCGGACAGGCCGGAGAGGGCTTTCTTT
.	.	TRBV20-1	TRBJ2-3	CSARLPGRSTDTQYF	TGCAGTGCTAGGCTACCTGGGCGTTCCACAGATACGCAGTATTTT
.	few	TRBV5-1	TRBJ2-3	CASSFLVSGFETQYF	TGCGCCAGCAGCTTTCTAGTCAGCGGTTTTGAGACGCAGTATTTT
.	.	TRBV2	TRBJ2-7	CASPRDGSYEQYF	TGTGCCAGCCCTCGGGACGGGTCCTACGAGCAGTACTTC
TRBD1	once	TRBV10-3	TRBJ1-1	CAISVGAQGTEAFF	TGTGCCATCAGTGTTGGGGCACAGGGGACTGAAGCTTTCTTT
.	.	TRBV28	TRBJ1-3	CASRPGMGNTIYF	TGTGCCAGCAGACCCGGGATGGGAAACACCATATATTTT
TRBD2	few	TRBV29-1	TRBJ2-7	CSVETSGSYIDEQYF	TGCAGCGTTGAGACTAGCGGGAGCTACATCGACGAGCAGTACTTC
TRBD1	once	TRBV10-3	TRBJ1-1	CAADQGATTEAFF	TGTGCCGCTGATCAGGGGGCGACCACTGAAGCTTTCTTT
.	.	TRBV6-2/TRBV6-3	TRBJ2-4	CASRTRVLAKNIQYF	TGTGCCAGCAGAACACGGGTACTAGCCAAAAACATTCAGTACTTC
TRBD1	few	TRBV27	TRBJ1-1	CASSFGQGRAFF	TGTGCCAGCAGTTTCGGACAGGGACGAGCTTTCTTT
TRBD2	few	TRBV5-1	TRBJ2-7	CASSFGGDEQYF	TGCGCCAGCAGCTTTGGGGGGGACGAGCAGTACTTC
.	few	TRBV7-2	TRBJ2-3	CASRTGSQRTDTQYF	TGTGCCAGCCGAACTGGCAGTCAACGCACAGATACGCAGTATTTT
.	.	TRBV30	TRBJ1-1	CAWSVLDGPHGTEAFF	TGTGCCTGGAGTGTACTGGATGGGCCCCATGGGACTGAAGCTTTCTTT
.	.	TRBV3-1	TRBJ1-1	CASSHGPRGTEAFF	TGTGCCAGCAGCCACGGGCCAAGGGGGACTGAAGCTTTCTTT
TRBD2	.	TRBV3-1	TRBJ2-7	CASSQVDVGGSSYEQYF	TGTGCCAGCAGCCAAGTAGATGTGGGAGGGAGCTCCTACGAGCAGTACTTC
.	.	TRBV6-5	TRBJ2-1	CASSLRRTTYNEQFF	TGTGCCAGCAGTCTACGGAGGACTACCTACAATGAGCAGTTCTTC
.	.	TRBV7-2	TRBJ1-1	CASSLVTSSGNTEAFF	TGTGCCAGCAGCTTAGTAACGAGTTCGGGGAACACTGAAGCTTTCTTT